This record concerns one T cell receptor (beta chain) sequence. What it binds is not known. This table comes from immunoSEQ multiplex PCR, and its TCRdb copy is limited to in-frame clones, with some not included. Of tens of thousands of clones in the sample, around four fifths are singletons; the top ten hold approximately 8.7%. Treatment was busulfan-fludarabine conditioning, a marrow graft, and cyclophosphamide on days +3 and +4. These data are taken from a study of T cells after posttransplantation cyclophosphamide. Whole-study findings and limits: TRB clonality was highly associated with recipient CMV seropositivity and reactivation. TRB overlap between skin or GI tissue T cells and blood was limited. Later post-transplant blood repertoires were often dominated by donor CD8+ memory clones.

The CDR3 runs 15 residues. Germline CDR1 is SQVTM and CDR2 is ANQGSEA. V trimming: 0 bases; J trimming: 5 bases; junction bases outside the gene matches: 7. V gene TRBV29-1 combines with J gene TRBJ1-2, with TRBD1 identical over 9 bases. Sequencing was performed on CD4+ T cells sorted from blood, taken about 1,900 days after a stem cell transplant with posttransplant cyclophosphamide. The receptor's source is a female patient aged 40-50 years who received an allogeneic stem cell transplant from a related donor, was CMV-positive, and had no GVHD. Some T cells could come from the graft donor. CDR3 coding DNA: TGCAGCGTTGAAGAGCTGGACAGGGGAGGTTATGGCTACACCTTC. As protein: CSVEELDRGGYGYTF.